This T cell receptor beta chain is from a study of blood T cell repertoires in COVID-19. The CDR3 loop spans 15 amino acids. Germline-derived CDR1 and CDR2 are SNHLY and FYNNEI. V trimming: 6 bases; J trimming: 7 bases; junction bases outside the gene matches: 13. The authors' processing: Reference gene primer amplification in the assay estimated nucleated cell counts. This table comes from immunoSEQ multiplex PCR, and its TCRdb copy is limited to in-frame clones, with some not included. The V and J calls and the clone size are those of that table, but D and trimming were determined from the DNA. In the table there are around 21,000 clones, roughly 90% of which are singletons.

The source is an elderly woman with active COVID-19. The J gene is TRBJ2-7, the V gene TRBV2; 9 bases are a match to TRBD1. The sequenced sample consisted of peripheral blood. This CDR3 reads CASSQMGQGAGEQYF. DNA of the CDR3: TGTGCCAGCAGCCAAATGGGACAGGGTGCTGGGGAGCAGTACTTC.